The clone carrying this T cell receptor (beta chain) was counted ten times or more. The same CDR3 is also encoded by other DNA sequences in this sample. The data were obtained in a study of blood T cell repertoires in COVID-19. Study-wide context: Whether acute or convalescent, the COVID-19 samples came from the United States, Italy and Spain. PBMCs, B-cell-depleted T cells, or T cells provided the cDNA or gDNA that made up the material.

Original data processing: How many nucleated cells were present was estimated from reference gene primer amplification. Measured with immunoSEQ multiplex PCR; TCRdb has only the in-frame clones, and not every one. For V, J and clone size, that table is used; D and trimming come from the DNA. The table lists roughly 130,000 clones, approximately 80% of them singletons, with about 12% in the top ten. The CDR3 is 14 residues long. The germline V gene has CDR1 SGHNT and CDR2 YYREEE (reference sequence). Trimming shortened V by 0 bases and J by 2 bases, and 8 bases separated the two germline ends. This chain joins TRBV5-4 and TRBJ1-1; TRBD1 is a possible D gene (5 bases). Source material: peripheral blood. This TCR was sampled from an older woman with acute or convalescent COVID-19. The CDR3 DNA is TGTGCCAGCAGCTTGGCCAGGGCCAACACTGAAGCTTTCTTT. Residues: CASSLARANTEAFF.